A single sample is the source of the 5 T cell receptor beta chains below, sequenced in a study of T cell responses to AZD1222 COVID-19 vaccine. This table comes from immunoSEQ multiplex PCR, and its TCRdb copy is limited to in-frame clones, with some not included. The profile covers approximately 160,000 clones, with approximately 94% appearing a single time and 5.1% taken by the ten largest. Sequencing used peripheral blood, obtained 28 days after the second AZD1222 dose. These receptors came from an adult who received the AZD1222 COVID-19 vaccine.

The chain employs TRBV5-4 and TRBJ2-2, with 7 bases that match TRBD1. CDR3 length: 15 amino acids. Losses at the gene ends were 4 bases for V and 1 base for J; bases not matched to a gene: 4. Germline CDR1 is SGHNT and CDR2 is YYREEE (reference sequence). The CDR3 DNA sequence: TGTGCCAGCAGCCCGGGACAGATGAACACCGGGGAGCTGTTTTTT. Amino acids: CASSPGQMNTGELFF.

The gene calls are TRBV5-8 and TRBJ1-5; tentative D call: TRBD1 (5 bases). V lost 3 bases and J lost 1, with 5 bases in between. Germline V gene sequence: CDR1 SGHTS, CDR2 YDEGEE. There are 13 residues in the CDR3. As DNA, the CDR3 is TGTGCCAGCAGCTGGGGGAGCAATCAGCCCCAGCATTTT. Translation: CASSWGSNQPQHF. The full variable domain, rest sourced from reference TRBV5-8 and TRBJ1-5, is EAGVTQSPTHLIKTRGQQATLRCSPISGHTSVYWYQQALGLGLQFLLWYDEGEERNRGNFPPRFSGRQFPNYSSELNVNALELEDSALYLCASSWGSNQPQHFGDGTRLSIL.

CDR3 coding DNA: TGTGCCAGCAGCGTAAGCGGGAAGACTGAAGCTTTCTTT. Translated, it gives CASSVSGKTEAFF. V gene TRBV9 combines with J gene TRBJ1-1; D gene uncertain. The CDR3 contains 13 residues. Trimming removed 1 base at V and 5 bases at J, with 9 bases between. In germline, CDR1 is SGDLS, CDR2 YYNGEE.

The chain joins TRBV28 to TRBJ1-1; D ambiguous. CDR1 and CDR2 (germline): MDHEN, SYDVKM. V lost 1 base and J lost 6, with 18 bases in between. This CDR3 spans 16 amino acids. The CDR3 nucleotides read TGTGCCAGCAGTTTATATTTGACCCTTAGTTGGGCTGAAGCTTTCTTT. It encodes CASSLYLTLSWAEAFF.

The CDR3 DNA is TGTGCCAGCAGCCAAGTGGGGGATACGCAGTATTTT. The encoded protein is CASSQVGDTQYF. V and J are TRBV7-8 and TRBJ2-3; D remains ambiguous. Looked up from germline, CDR1 is SGHVS and CDR2 is FQNEAQ. The CDR3 sequence is 12 residues long. V lost 5 bases to trimming and J lost 6 bases, with 9 bases between them.